This T cell receptor (beta chain) was captured in a study of cytomegalovirus exposure and HLA in healthy donors. Points from the study as a whole: What a later analysis reportedly showed was that an Asian-associated ancestry cluster had fewer N-insertions than the roughly 700-donor mean.

The PCR made use of 60 Vbeta and 13 Jbeta primers. Here immunoSEQ multiplex PCR was the method, and the copy in TCRdb shows in-frame clones only, minus some. The sample includes about 93,000 clones, around 81% of them seen just once. Trimming cost V 0 bases and J 8 bases; bases outside gene matches: 7. The CDR3 has 15 amino acids. The V gene's germline CDR1 is LGHNA and CDR2 YSLEER. This clone was seen a few times. Its antigen is as yet unknown. V usage is TRBV4-3 and J usage is TRBJ2-1, with 7 bases lining up with TRBD2. The TCR was taken from a man aged 25 to 40 in good health and CMV-seronegative. Sequenced sample: PBMCs. CDR3 nucleotide sequence: TGCGCCAGCAGCCAAGATCGACTAGCACGGGATGAGCAGTTCTTC. Translating it yields CASSQDRLARDEQFF.